A selection of T cell receptor beta chains follows, all from one sample in a study of blood T cell repertoires in COVID-19. The data were produced by immunoSEQ multiplex PCR, yet TCRdb's version contains in-frame clones alone and is incomplete. The data hold a few hundred thousand clones, with around 80% observed a single time. The material sequenced was PBMCs or T cells enriched from blood (not recorded which). Receptors were obtained from a man younger than 40 with acute COVID-19. Both conserved end residues are part of each CDR3. The D gene is left open where the match is weak. The listing skips clone size in some rows; elsewhere it reads once, few, many or a size class.

v_gene,j_gene,d_gene,abundance,CDR3nt,CDR3aa
TRBV9,TRBJ2-1,TRBD2,few,TGTGCCAGCAGCGTTCGGGGGGGACTCCGCACCAATGAGCAGTTCTTC,CASSVRGGLRTNEQFF
TRBV18,TRBJ1-1,NA,NA,TGTGCCAGCTCACCACGCCCCCAAGGTGGGCGGGACACTGAAGCTTTCTTT,CASSPRPQGGRDTEAFF
TRBV3-1/TRBV3-2,TRBJ1-2,NA,NA,TGTGCCAGCAGCCAAGGCGGGAAATATGGCTACACCTTC,CASSQGGKYGYTF
TRBV6-1,TRBJ1-5,TRBD1,NA,TGTGCCAGCAGTGAAGCGATGGCAGGGGGACTGCCCCAGCATTTT,CASSEAMAGGLPQHF
TRBV6-6,TRBJ1-5,TRBD1,NA,TGTGCCAGCAGTTACCAGGGGGCTCAAGGCAATCAGCCCCAGCATTTT,CASSYQGAQGNQPQHF
TRBV2,TRBJ1-6,NA,NA,TGTGCCAGCAACGGCAGGGCGAATTCACCCCTCCACTTT,CASNGRANSPLHF
TRBV4-2,TRBJ2-3,NA,NA,TGTGCCAGCAGCCAAGGGCGGATGACGAGCACAGATACGCAGTATTTT,CASSQGRMTSTDTQYF
TRBV6-4,TRBJ1-2,NA,once,TGTGCCAGCAGTGTTGACGGATACCCCAACGAGGGTGGCTACACCTTC,CASSVDGYPNEGGYTF
TRBV5-6,TRBJ1-4,TRBD1,NA,TGTGCCAGCAGCCCAGGGACAGCAACTAATGAAAAACTGTTTTTT,CASSPGTATNEKLFF
TRBV19,TRBJ2-3,TRBD2,NA,TGTGCCAGTAGTCCCCTCGGCGGGGGGAGATTCACAGATACGCAGTATTTT,CASSPLGGGRFTDTQYF
TRBV4-2,TRBJ2-2,TRBD1,few,TGTGCCAGCAGCCAAGACGACCGACAGGGCACCGGGGAGCTGTTTTTT,CASSQDDRQGTGELFF
TRBV2,TRBJ2-2,TRBD1,NA,TGTGCCAGCAGTAGGGACAGGGAGACCGGGGAGCTGTTTTTT,CASSRDRETGELFF
TRBV24-1,TRBJ2-2,TRBD2,NA,TGTGCCACCAGTGATCAAACTAGCGGGGGGGCCCTCGGGGAGCTGTTTTTT,CATSDQTSGGALGELFF
TRBV28,TRBJ1-2,TRBD1,NA,TGTGCCAGCAGTTTATCGGGGACAGGGGGGGGCTACACCTTC,CASSLSGTGGGYTF
TRBV11-2,TRBJ1-5,TRBD1,NA,TGTGCCAGCAGCCCGGGGACAGGCTCAAGGCAGCCCCAGCATTTT,CASSPGTGSRQPQHF
TRBV12-3/TRBV12-4,TRBJ1-3,NA,NA,TGTGCCAGCAGTCTACTGACAGGAAACACCATATATTTT,CASSLLTGNTIYF
TRBV7-2,TRBJ1-5,NA,once,TGTGCCAGCAGCTTAGCTTCAGGCAATCAGCCCCAGCATTTT,CASSLASGNQPQHF
TRBV2,TRBJ1-5,NA,NA,TGTGCCAGCAGTGATAAGGTAGCCATTAGGAGCAATCAGCCCCAGCATTTT,CASSDKVAIRSNQPQHF
TRBV28,TRBJ1-5,NA,NA,TGTGCCAGCAGTTTAGGGGCAGGACCCCAGCCCCAGCATTTT,CASSLGAGPQPQHF
TRBV5-1,TRBJ1-2,NA,NA,TGTGCCAGCCGCTTGGAGGGAGAGAACTATGGCTACACCTTC,CASRLEGENYGYTF
TRBV28,TRBJ1-1,NA,NA,TGTGCCAGCAGTAACTTTCTTGAAGCTTTCTTT,CASSNFLEAFF
TRBV3-1/TRBV3-2,TRBJ1-4,NA,once,TGTGCCAGCAGTTCGGGGGGGAAACTGTTTTTT,CASSSGGKLFF
TRBV6-5,TRBJ2-2,NA,NA,TGTGCCAGCAGGGGGGCGGGTTCCACCGGGGAGCTGTTTTTT,CASRGAGSTGELFF
TRBV5-6,TRBJ1-2,NA,NA,TGTGCCAGCAGCCGGTTATTCTCACAGGGAGCTAACTATGGCTACACCTTC,CASSRLFSQGANYGYTF
TRBV14,TRBJ1-1,NA,NA,TGTGCCAGCAGCCAGTCAGGGGTGAACACTGAAGCTTTCTTT,CASSQSGVNTEAFF
TRBV7-3,TRBJ1-1,NA,NA,TGTGCCAGCAGCGTCACAGGGCGGAACACTGAAGCTTTCTTT,CASSVTGRNTEAFF
TRBV10-1,TRBJ1-3,NA,NA,TGCGCCAGCAGTGATCGCTCTGGAAACACCATATATTTT,CASSDRSGNTIYF
TRBV4-1,TRBJ2-1,TRBD1,NA,TGCGCCAGCAGCCAGTATACCGGGACAGTAAGCTACAATGAGCAGTTCTTC,CASSQYTGTVSYNEQFF
TRBV28,TRBJ1-1,NA,NA,TGTGCCAGCAGTTTGGTTGCGGGGCCACAAGCTTTCTTT,CASSLVAGPQAFF
TRBV28,TRBJ2-6,NA,NA,TGTGCCAGCACCGAACCCAGGGGTGCCGACTCTGGGGCCAACGTCCTGACTTTC,CASTEPRGADSGANVLTF
TRBV6-4,TRBJ2-3,TRBD2,NA,TGTGCCAGCAGTGAATCCCCCCGCGGGGGGCCAGATACGCAGTATTTT,CASSESPRGGPDTQYF
TRBV18,TRBJ1-2,TRBD1,NA,TGTGCCAGCTCACCACGATTGACGGGACAGGGGGCCGGTTATGGCTACACCTTC,CASSPRLTGQGAGYGYTF
TRBV28,TRBJ1-6,NA,once,TGTGCCAGCAATGGTAGAAATAGAAAACCCCTCCACTTT,CASNGRNRKPLHF
TRBV11-2,TRBJ2-3,TRBD2,NA,TGTGCCAGCAGCCTAGCGGGGGGGCTGTTAGATACGCAGTATTTT,CASSLAGGLLDTQYF
TRBV6-5,TRBJ1-6,NA,NA,TGTGCCAGCAGCAGAACGGGACATATGGATTCACCCCTCCACTTT,CASSRTGHMDSPLHF
TRBV16,TRBJ2-1,NA,few,TGTGCCAGCAGCCATCGTTACAATGAGCAGTTCTTC,CASSHRYNEQFF
TRBV5-4,TRBJ2-6,NA,NA,TGTGCCAGCAGCTTGGAACACAGGGCCAACGTCCTGACTTTC,CASSLEHRANVLTF
TRBV7-2,TRBJ1-3,NA,NA,TGTGCCAGCAGCTTACGGGGGGACTCTGGAAACACCATATATTTT,CASSLRGDSGNTIYF
TRBV6-2/TRBV6-3,TRBJ1-2,NA,few,TGTGCCAGCAGTTACTCGGAGATCGGCCCTTATGGCTACACCTTC,CASSYSEIGPYGYTF
TRBV27,TRBJ1-5,TRBD1,NA,TGTGCCAGCAGTACCACGGGACAGGGGATCCCCAATCAGCCCCAGCATTTT,CASSTTGQGIPNQPQHF
TRBV18,TRBJ1-6,NA,few,TGTGCCAGCTCCCTGGGGGGGGAAAATTCACCCCTCCACTTT,CASSLGGENSPLHF
TRBV6-5,TRBJ1-2,NA,once,TGTGCCAGCGGGGGGGCCGGAGGCTACACCTTC,CASGGAGGYTF
TRBV2,TRBJ1-6,NA,NA,TGTGCTTTAGCACAAGTTAATTCACCCCTCCACTTT,CALAQVNSPLHF
TRBV6-5,TRBJ2-2,NA,NA,TGTGCCAGCAGTTACGAGGGATATGCCGGGGAGCTGTTTTTT,CASSYEGYAGELFF
TRBV19,TRBJ1-6,TRBD1,NA,TGTGCCAGTAGCCCCGGGACAGGGGGCTATTCCCTCCACTTT,CASSPGTGGYSLHF